Listed below are T cell receptor beta chains from one sample, sequenced in a study of OX40 agonist ivuxolimab in advanced cancers. Generated by immunoSEQ multiplex PCR, the TCRdb table keeps only in-frame clones and is missing some. The sample contains around 25,000 clones, roughly 85% of which appear only once. Here the sequenced sample was CD4+ or CD8+ T cells sorted from blood, taken in a trial of the OX40 agonist ivuxolimab. These receptor sequences come from an adult with an advanced solid tumor such as melanoma, head and neck, liver or kidney cancer. The CDR3 runs from the conserved cysteine through the conserved F or W. Fields, in order: J gene, V gene, D gene, clone size, CDR3 protein, CDR3 DNA. A D gene is named only where the DNA matches it firmly. Clone size is stated in some rows and not others, as once, few, many or a class when expanded.

TRBJ1-1 | TRBV7-9 | - | - | CASSLIGGAVNTEAFF | TGTGCCAGCAGCTTAATTGGTGGGGCGGTGAACACTGAAGCTTTCTTT
TRBJ1-1 | TRBV19 | - | - | CASSIVSGTEAFF | TGTGCCAGTAGTATAGTTTCCGGCACTGAAGCTTTCTTT
TRBJ1-4 | TRBV5-1 | - | - | CASSFRGSSTNEKLFF | TGCGCCAGCAGCTTCCGGGGCAGCTCAACTAATGAAAAACTGTTTTTT
TRBJ2-2 | TRBV7-6 | - | - | CASSLEAGNTGELFF | TGTGCCAGCAGCTTAGAAGCGGGGAACACCGGGGAGCTGTTTTTT
TRBJ1-5 | TRBV4-1 | - | - | CASSQVRREGQPQHF | TGCGCCAGCAGCCAAGTACGCAGGGAAGGCCAGCCCCAGCATTTT
TRBJ2-7 | TRBV27 | TRBD1 | - | CASSFGTGAGEQYF | TGTGCCAGCAGTTTCGGGACAGGGGCCGGCGAGCAGTACTTC
TRBJ2-7 | TRBV19 | TRBD1 | - | CASSLPDRAYEQYF | TGTGCCAGTAGCCTTCCCGACAGGGCCTACGAGCAGTACTTC
TRBJ1-2 | TRBV10-2 | - | - | CASSESAGTNYGYTF | TGCGCCAGCAGTGAGTCAGCGGGAACTAACTATGGCTACACCTTC
TRBJ1-1 | TRBV4-1 | - | - | CASSHYPATEAFF | TGCGCCAGCAGCCACTACCCGGCGACTGAAGCTTTCTTT
TRBJ2-3 | TRBV11-1 | TRBD2 | - | CASSLFGTSGGTDTQYF | TGTGCCAGCAGCTTATTTGGGACTAGCGGGGGCACAGATACGCAGTATTTT
TRBJ2-1 | TRBV6-1 | TRBD2 | - | CASSEKVAGSQEQFF | TGTGCCAGCAGTGAAAAGGTAGCGGGGTCCCAAGAGCAGTTCTTC
TRBJ2-7 | TRBV27 | - | - | CASGTNTYEQYF | TGTGCCAGCGGAACTAATACCTACGAGCAGTACTTC
TRBJ2-1 | TRBV11-2 | TRBD2 | - | CASSSGTSGGGNEQFF | TGTGCCAGCAGCTCGGGGACTAGCGGGGGCGGGAATGAGCAGTTCTTC
TRBJ2-3 | TRBV15 | - | - | CATSREESTDTQYF | TGTGCCACCAGCAGAGAAGAATCCACAGATACGCAGTATTTT
TRBJ1-2 | TRBV5-4 | TRBD1 | - | CASSSDRDRPLGRDGYTF | TGTGCCAGCAGTTCGGACCGGGACAGGCCCCTAGGAAGAGATGGCTACACCTTC
TRBJ2-1 | TRBV5-1 | TRBD2 | - | CASSQRGGLYNEQFF | TGCGCCAGCAGCCAACGGGGGGGCCTCTACAATGAGCAGTTCTTC
TRBJ2-5 | TRBV7-9 | TRBD1 | - | CASSGTVQETQYF | TGTGCCAGCAGCGGGACAGTTCAAGAGACCCAGTACTTC
TRBJ2-7 | TRBV7-2 | TRBD1 | - | CASSSTGGWEQYF | TGTGCCAGCAGCTCCACAGGGGGCTGGGAGCAGTACTTC
TRBJ2-2 | TRBV5-1 | - | - | CASSPDSRTGAGELFF | TGCGCCAGCAGCCCAGACTCTCGAACGGGGGCCGGGGAGCTGTTTTTT
TRBJ1-4 | TRBV27 | - | few | CASSLSGEGNEKLFF | TGTGCCAGCAGTTTATCGGGTGAGGGTAATGAAAAACTGTTTTTT
TRBJ1-1 | TRBV19 | - | - | CASIGREDPNTEAFF | TGTGCCAGTATCGGAAGGGAGGACCCGAACACTGAAGCTTTCTTT
TRBJ2-3 | TRBV7-9 | - | - | CASSLVVNTDTQYF | TGTGCCAGCAGCTTAGTGGTTAACACAGATACGCAGTATTTT
TRBJ1-2 | TRBV11-2 | - | - | CASSLRANYGYTF | TGTGCCAGCAGCTTACGGGCCAACTATGGCTACACCTTC
TRBJ1-2 | TRBV5-5 | - | - | CASSLLGHHGYTF | TGTGCCAGCAGCTTGCTGGGACATCATGGCTACACCTTC
TRBJ1-1 | TRBV7-9 | - | - | CASSSPGTTEAFF | TGTGCCAGCAGCTCGCCCGGGACAACTGAAGCTTTCTTT
TRBJ2-3 | TRBV7-6 | TRBD1 | - | CASGLTGGTADTQYF | TGTGCCAGCGGATTGACAGGGGGTACGGCAGATACGCAGTATTTT
TRBJ2-6 | TRBV11-2 | - | - | CASSLGQGLTGANVLTF | TGTGCCAGCAGCTTAGGGCAGGGACTCACTGGGGCCAACGTCCTGACTTTC
TRBJ2-1 | TRBV27 | - | - | CASSLLYDEEQFF | TGTGCCAGCAGTTTATTATACGATGAAGAGCAGTTCTTC
TRBJ1-2 | TRBV11-3 | TRBD1 | - | CASSLRRNRGKNYGYTF | TGTGCCAGCAGCTTACGCCGTAACAGGGGGAAGAACTATGGCTACACCTTC
TRBJ2-1 | TRBV6-1 | - | - | CASRANTGNVNEQFF | TGTGCCAGCAGGGCCAACACAGGGAACGTCAATGAGCAGTTCTTC
TRBJ2-7 | TRBV6-6 | - | - | CASSPDGPEYYEQYF | TGTGCCAGCAGCCCTGACGGGCCGGAGTACTACGAGCAGTACTTC
TRBJ2-7 | TRBV19 | TRBD2 | - | CASSFSSGGHEQYF | TGTGCCAGTAGTTTCTCTAGCGGGGGGCACGAGCAGTACTTC
TRBJ2-1 | TRBV7-8 | - | once | CASSKRQSASREQFF | TGTGCCAGCAGCAAGCGACAGTCAGCATCTCGTGAGCAGTTCTTC
TRBJ2-1 | TRBV6-1 | - | - | CASSWTSSSYNEQFF | TGTGCCAGCAGTTGGACCTCGAGCTCCTACAATGAGCAGTTCTTC
TRBJ1-1 | TRBV6-5 | - | - | CASSLTYSNTEAFF | TGTGCCAGCAGCTTAACTTACAGCAACACTGAAGCTTTCTTT
TRBJ2-2 | TRBV7-2 | - | - | CASSWGTGELFF | TGTGCCAGCAGCTGGGGGACCGGGGAGCTGTTTTTT
TRBJ2-7 | TRBV4-1 | TRBD2 | - | CASSPAGLSSYEQYF | TGCGCCAGCAGCCCAGCGGGGCTCAGCTCCTACGAGCAGTACTTC
TRBJ1-5 | TRBV4-2 | - | - | CASSQVRVSPIQPQHF | TGTGCCAGCAGCCAAGTAAGGGTTTCCCCCATCCAGCCCCAGCATTTT
TRBJ2-7 | TRBV5-1 | - | - | CASSFGQGLDEQYF | TGCGCCAGCAGCTTTGGCCAGGGATTGGACGAGCAGTACTTC
TRBJ1-2 | TRBV13 | TRBD1 | - | CASILRDRGSNGYTF | TGTGCCAGCATCCTCCGGGACAGGGGTAGCAATGGCTACACCTTC
TRBJ1-1 | TRBV27 | - | few | CASSGAHTEAFF | TGTGCCAGCAGCGGTGCTCACACTGAAGCTTTCTTT
TRBJ1-2 | TRBV5-6 | - | - | CASSLGTDLYGYTF | TGTGCCAGCAGCTTGGGGACAGACCTCTATGGCTACACCTTC
TRBJ1-2 | TRBV2 | TRBD1 | - | CASSEGTGASYGYTF | TGTGCCAGCAGTGAAGGGACAGGAGCCTCCTATGGCTACACCTTC
TRBJ1-1 | TRBV7-9 | TRBD1 | - | CASSLGTGANTEAFF | TGTGCCAGCAGCTTAGGGACAGGGGCCAACACTGAAGCTTTCTTT
TRBJ1-2 | TRBV9 | - | - | CASSAHLGQPRSYGYTF | TGTGCCAGCAGCGCCCACCTGGGACAACCACGATCTTATGGCTACACCTTC
TRBJ2-5 | TRBV6-5 | TRBD1 | - | CASSSTGGIQETQYF | TGTGCCAGCAGTTCAACAGGGGGCATCCAAGAGACCCAGTACTTC
TRBJ1-1 | TRBV6-5 | - | few | CASSYGGRPTEAFF | TGTGCCAGCAGTTACGGGGGGAGACCAACCGAAGCTTTCTTT
TRBJ2-1 | TRBV20-1 | - | - | CSAREGQFF | TGCAGTGCTAGAGAGGGGCAGTTCTTC
TRBJ2-7 | TRBV2 | TRBD2 | - | CASSLAGAAYEQYF | TGTGCCAGCAGCTTAGCGGGGGCCGCCTACGAGCAGTACTTC
TRBJ1-5 | TRBV27 | - | - | CASSLFSSNQPQHF | TGTGCCAGCAGTTTATTTTCTAGCAATCAGCCCCAGCATTTT
TRBJ2-7 | TRBV18 | TRBD2 | - | CASSPGTSGYEQYF | TGTGCCAGCTCACCCGGGACTAGCGGCTACGAGCAGTACTTC
TRBJ2-5 | TRBV9 | - | - | CASSVAAGAQETQYF | TGTGCCAGCAGCGTAGCCGCGGGGGCCCAAGAGACCCAGTACTTC
TRBJ2-1 | TRBV19 | TRBD1 | medium-sized | CASSSIPERTGDEQFF | TGTGCCAGTAGCTCCATCCCGGAAAGGACAGGAGATGAGCAGTTCTTC
TRBJ2-7 | TRBV4-1 | TRBD1 | - | CASSQLQGDGEQYF | TGCGCCAGCAGCCAATTACAGGGGGATGGTGAGCAGTACTTC